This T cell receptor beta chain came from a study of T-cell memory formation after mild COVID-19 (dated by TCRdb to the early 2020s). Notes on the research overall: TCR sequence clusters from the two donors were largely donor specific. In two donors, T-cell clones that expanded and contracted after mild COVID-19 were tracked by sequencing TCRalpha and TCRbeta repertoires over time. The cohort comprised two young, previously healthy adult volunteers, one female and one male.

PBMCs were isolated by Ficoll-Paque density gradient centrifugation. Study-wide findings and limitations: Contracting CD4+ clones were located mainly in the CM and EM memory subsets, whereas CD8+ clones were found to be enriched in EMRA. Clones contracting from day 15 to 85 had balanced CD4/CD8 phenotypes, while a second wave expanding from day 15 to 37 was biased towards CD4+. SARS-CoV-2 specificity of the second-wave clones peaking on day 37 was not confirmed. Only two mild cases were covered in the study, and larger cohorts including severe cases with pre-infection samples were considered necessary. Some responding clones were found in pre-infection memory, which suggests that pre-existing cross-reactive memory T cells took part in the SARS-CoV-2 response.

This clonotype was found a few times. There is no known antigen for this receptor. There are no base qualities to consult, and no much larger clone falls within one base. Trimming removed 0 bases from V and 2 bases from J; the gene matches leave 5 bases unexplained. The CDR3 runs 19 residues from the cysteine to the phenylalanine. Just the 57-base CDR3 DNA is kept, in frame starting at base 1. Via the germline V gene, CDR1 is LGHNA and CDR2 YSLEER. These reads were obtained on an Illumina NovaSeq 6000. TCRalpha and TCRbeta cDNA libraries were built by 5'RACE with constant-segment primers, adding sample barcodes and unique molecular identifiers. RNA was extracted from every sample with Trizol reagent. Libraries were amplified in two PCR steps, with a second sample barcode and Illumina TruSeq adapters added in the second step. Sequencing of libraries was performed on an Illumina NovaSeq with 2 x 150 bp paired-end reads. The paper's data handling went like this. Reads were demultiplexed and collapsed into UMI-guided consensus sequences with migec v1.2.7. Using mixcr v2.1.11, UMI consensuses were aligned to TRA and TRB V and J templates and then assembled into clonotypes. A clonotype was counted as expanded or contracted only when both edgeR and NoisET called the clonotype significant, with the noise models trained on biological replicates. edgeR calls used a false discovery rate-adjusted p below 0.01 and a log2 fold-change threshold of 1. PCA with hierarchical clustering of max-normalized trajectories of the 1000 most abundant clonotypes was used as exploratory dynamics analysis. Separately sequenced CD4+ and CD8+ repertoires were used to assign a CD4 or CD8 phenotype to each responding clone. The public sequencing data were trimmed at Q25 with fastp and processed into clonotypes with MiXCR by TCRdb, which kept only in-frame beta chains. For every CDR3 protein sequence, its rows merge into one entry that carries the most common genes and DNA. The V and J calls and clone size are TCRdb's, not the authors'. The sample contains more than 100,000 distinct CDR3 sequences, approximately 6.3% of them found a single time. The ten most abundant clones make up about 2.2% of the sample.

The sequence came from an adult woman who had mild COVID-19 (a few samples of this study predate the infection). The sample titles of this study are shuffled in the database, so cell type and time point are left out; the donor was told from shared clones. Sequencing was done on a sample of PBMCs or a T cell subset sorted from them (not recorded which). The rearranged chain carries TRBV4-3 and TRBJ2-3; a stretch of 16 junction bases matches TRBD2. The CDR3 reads CASSQDPGLAGGVTDTQYF. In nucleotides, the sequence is TGCGCCAGCAGCCAAGATCCGGGACTAGCGGGAGGGGTCACAGATACGCAGTATTTT.